The source of this TCR beta chain is a study of T cell repertoires in cytomegalovirus infection. The CDR3 covers 15 residues. Unmatched junction bases numbered 7, after V lost 3 bases and J lost 5 bases. The germline V gene has CDR1 LNHDA and CDR2 SQIVND (reference sequence). As regards this clonotype: Antigen: not known.

A single record per CDR3 protein comes from TCRdb applying MiXCR to the reads. The table records some 480,000 distinct CDR3 sequences, about 33% of them present only once. The sequencing used cultured PBMCs, collected from culture after CMV antigen stimulation. The chain couples TRBV19 to TRBJ2-1; 7 bases are shared with TRBD2. The clonotype was recovered from a human donor in good health (CMV status not recorded). Some clones in this sample may be carry-over from other donors' samples. Here the CDR3 DNA reads TGTGCCAGTAGTATTTGGGCTAGCGGAGACAATGAGCAGTTCTTC. As protein: CASSIWASGDNEQFF.